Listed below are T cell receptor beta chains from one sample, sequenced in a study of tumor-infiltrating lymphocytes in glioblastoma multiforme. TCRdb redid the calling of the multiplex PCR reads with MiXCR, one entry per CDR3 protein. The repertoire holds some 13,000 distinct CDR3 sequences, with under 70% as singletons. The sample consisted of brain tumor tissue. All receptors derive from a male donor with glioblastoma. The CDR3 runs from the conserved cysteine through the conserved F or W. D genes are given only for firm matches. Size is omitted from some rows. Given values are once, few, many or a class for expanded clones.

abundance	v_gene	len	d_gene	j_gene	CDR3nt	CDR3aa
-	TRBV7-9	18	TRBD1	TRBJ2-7	TGTGCCAAAAGCGTACTCCCGGGACAGGGGGCGAACTCCTACGAGCAGTACTTC	CAKSVLPGQGANSYEQYF
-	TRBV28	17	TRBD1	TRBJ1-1	TGTGCCAGTAATTTATCCCCTCTGGGACAGGCGGTAGCTGAAGCTTTCTTT	CASNLSPLGQAVAEAFF
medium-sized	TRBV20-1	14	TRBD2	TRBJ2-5	TGCAGTGCTAAGCGGGGACTGACCCAAGAGACCCAGTACTTC	CSAKRGLTQETQYF
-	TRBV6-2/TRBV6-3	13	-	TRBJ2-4	TGTGCCAGTAGTTACGAAGTCAAAAACATTCAGTACTTC	CASSYEVKNIQYF
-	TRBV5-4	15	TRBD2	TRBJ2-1	TGTGCCAGCAGCCACCTAGCGGGTGGGTACAATGTGCAGTTCTTC	CASSHLAGGYNVQFF
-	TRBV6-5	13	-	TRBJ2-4	TGTACCAGCATCCGACAGGGAGGAAACATTCAGTACTTC	CTSIRQGGNIQYF
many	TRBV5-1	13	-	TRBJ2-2	TGCGCCAGCAGCTTGCGGGCCACCGGGGAGCTGTTTTTT	CASSLRATGELFF
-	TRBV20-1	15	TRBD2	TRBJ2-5	TGCAGTGCTACTAGACAATATAGCGGGACTGAGACCCAGTACTTC	CSATRQYSGTETQYF
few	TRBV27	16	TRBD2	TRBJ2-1	TGTGCCAGCATCACGTTAGCGGGAGGGCCGTTCTTTGAGCAGTTCTTC	CASITLAGGPFFEQFF
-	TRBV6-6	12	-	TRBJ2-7	TGTGCCAGCAATCACACTTACTACGAGCAGTGCTTC	CASNHTYYEQCF
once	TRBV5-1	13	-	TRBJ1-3	TGCGCCAGCAGCTTGGAATTCAGGAACACCATATATTTT	CASSLEFRNTIYF
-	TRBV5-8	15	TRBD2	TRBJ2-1	TGTGCCAGCAGCTTGTCCCAGCGGGAGTACAATGAGCAGTTCTTC	CASSLSQREYNEQFF
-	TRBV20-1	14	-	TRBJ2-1	TGCATTACTAACGGAGTGGGAGGTTGGGATGAGCAGTTCTTC	CITNGVGGWDEQFF
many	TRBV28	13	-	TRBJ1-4	TGTGCCAGCCTCGGAGGGAGTAATGAAAAACTGTTTTTT	CASLGGSNEKLFF
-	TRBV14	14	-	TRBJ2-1	TGTGCCAGCAGCCATGATGTCCGCTACAAAGAGCAGTTCTTC	CASSHDVRYKEQFF
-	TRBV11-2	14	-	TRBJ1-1	TGTGCCAGCAGCTTTAGGGGAGGGGTCACTGAAGCTCTCTTT	CASSFRGGVTEALF
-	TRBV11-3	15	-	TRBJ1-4	TGTGCCAGCAGCTATCGACGGACTGTGAATGAAAAACTGTTTTTT	CASSYRRTVNEKLFF
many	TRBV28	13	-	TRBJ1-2	TGTGCCAGCAGTTCGGGACAAATCGATGGCTACACCTTC	CASSSGQIDGYTF
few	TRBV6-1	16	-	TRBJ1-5	TGTGCCAGCAGTGATGGGGGCCTGAATAGCAATCAGCCCCAGCATTTT	CASSDGGLNSNQPQHF
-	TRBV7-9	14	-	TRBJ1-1	TGTGCCACAGACGAGTCTGGGGCCGACACTGAAGCTTCCTTT	CATDESGADTEASF
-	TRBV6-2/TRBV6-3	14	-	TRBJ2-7	TGTGCCAGCACTAGGAGGGGTGTTACCTACGAGCATTACTTC	CASTRRGVTYEHYF
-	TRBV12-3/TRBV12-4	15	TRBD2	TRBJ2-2	TGTGCCAGCAGTCAGGTACTAGCGAACACCGGGGAGCTGTTTTTC	CASSQVLANTGELFF
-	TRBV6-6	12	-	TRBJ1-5	TGTGCCAGCAGCCAGGGTCGCGGGCCCAAGCATTTT	CASSQGRGPKHF
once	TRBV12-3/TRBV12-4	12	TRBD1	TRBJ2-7	TGTGCCAGCAGTTACAGGGGCTACGAGCAGTACTTC	CASSYRGYEQYF
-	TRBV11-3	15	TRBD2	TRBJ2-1	TGTGCCAGCAGCTTACTAGCGGGGGGCCACAATGTGCAGTTCTTC	CASSLLAGGHNVQFF
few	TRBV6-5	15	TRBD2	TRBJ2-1	TGTGGCAGCAGCGGAGGGACTAGCGTATACAATGAGCAGCTCTTC	CGSSGGTSVYNEQLF
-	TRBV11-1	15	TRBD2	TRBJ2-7	TGTGCCAGCAGCCCCGGGAGGTTTAACTCCTACGAGCAGTACTTC	CASSPGRFNSYEQYF
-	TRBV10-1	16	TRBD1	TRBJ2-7	TGCGCCAGCAGTGAGCGGGGACAGGGGGTCCCCTACGAGCAGTACTTC	CASSERGQGVPYEQYF
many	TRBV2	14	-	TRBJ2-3	TGTGCCAGCAGTCGGGGAACGCGAACAGATACGCAGTATTTT	CASSRGTRTDTQYF
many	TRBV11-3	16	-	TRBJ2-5	TGTGCCAGCAGCTTTTCCTCAGGGGAGGCAATAGAGACCCAGTACTTC	CASSFSSGEAIETQYF
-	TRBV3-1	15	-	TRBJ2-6	TGTGCCAGCAACCACCAGGGACGAGGGGCCAACGTCCTGACTTTC	CASNHQGRGANVLTF
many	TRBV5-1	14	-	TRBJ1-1	TGCGCCAGCAGCGACCAGGGGAGCTACACTGAAGCTTTCTTT	CASSDQGSYTEAFF
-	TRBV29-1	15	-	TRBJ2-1	TGCAGCGTTGCCACAAGGGAGAGCTCCTACAATGAGCAGCTCTTC	CSVATRESSYNEQLF
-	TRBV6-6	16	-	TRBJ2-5	TGTGCCAGCGGTTACTTAGGCTGGACACCAAAAGAGACCCAGTACTTC	CASGYLGWTPKETQYF
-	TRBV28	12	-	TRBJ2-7	TGTACCAGCAGTCAACAGGGCTATGAGCAGTACTTC	CTSSQQGYEQYF
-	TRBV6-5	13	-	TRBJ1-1	TGTGCCAGCAGTTGCTCGAAGAACACTGAAGCTTTCTTT	CASSCSKNTEAFF
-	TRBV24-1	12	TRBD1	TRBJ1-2	TGTGCCACCAAAGGACAGGGTGATGGCTACACCTTC	CATKGQGDGYTF
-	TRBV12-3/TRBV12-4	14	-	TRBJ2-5	TGTGCAAGCAGTTTAAGATACGCCGGGGAGACCCAGTACTTC	CASSLRYAGETQYF
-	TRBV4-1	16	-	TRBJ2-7	TGCGCCAGCAGCCAAGTCACCTCTAAGGTGGGCTGCGAGGAGTACTTC	CASSQVTSKVGCEEYF